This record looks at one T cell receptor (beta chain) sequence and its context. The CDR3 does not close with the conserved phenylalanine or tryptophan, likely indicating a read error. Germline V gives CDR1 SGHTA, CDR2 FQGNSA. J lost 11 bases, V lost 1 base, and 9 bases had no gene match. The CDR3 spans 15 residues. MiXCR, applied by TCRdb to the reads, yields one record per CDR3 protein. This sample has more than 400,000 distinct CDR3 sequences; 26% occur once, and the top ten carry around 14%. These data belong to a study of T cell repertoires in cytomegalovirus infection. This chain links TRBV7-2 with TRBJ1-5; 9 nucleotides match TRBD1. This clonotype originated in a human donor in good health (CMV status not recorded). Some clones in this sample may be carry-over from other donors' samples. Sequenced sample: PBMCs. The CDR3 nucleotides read TGTGCCAGCAGCTTAGGCAGGACAGGGGTTCGGGCCCAGCATTGT. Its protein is CASSLGRTGVRAQHC.